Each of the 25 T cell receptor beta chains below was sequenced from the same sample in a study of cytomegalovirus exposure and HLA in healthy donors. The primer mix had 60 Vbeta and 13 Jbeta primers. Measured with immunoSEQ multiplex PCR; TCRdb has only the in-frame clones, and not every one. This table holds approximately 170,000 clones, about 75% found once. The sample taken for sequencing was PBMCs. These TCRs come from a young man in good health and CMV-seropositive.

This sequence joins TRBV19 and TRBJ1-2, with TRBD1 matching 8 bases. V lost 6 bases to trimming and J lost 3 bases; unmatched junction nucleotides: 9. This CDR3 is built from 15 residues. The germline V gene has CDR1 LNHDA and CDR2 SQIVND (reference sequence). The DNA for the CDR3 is TGTGCCAGTAGACCCGCAGGGGGCGCGGACTATGGCTACACCTTC. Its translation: CASRPAGGADYGYTF.

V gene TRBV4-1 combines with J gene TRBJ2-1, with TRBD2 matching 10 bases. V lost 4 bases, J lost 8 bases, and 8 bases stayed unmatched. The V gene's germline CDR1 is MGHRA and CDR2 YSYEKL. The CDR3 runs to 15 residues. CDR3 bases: TGCGCCAGCAGCCGGACTAGCGGTTCTCGGGATGAGCAGTTCTTC. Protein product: CASSRTSGSRDEQFF.

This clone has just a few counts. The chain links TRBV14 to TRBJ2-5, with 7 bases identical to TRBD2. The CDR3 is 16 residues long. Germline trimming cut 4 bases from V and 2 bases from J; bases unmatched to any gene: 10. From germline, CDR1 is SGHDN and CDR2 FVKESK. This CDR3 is CASSPHGWGGQETQYF. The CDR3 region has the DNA TGTGCCAGCAGCCCCCACGGATGGGGGGGGCAAGAGACCCAGTACTTC. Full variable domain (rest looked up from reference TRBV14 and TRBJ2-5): EAGVTQFPSHSVIEKGQTVTLRCDPISGHDNLYWYRRVMGKEIKFLLHFVKESKQDESGMPNNRFLAERTGGTYSTLKVQPAELEDSGVYFCASSPHGWGGQETQYFGPGTRLLVL.

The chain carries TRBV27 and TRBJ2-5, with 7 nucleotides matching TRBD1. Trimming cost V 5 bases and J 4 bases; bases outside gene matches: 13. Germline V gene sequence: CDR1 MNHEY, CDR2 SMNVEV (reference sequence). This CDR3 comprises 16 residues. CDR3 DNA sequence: TGTGCCAGCAGTACAGACAGGGACCCCGGTCGAGAGACCCAGTACTTC. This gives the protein CASSTDRDPGRETQYF.

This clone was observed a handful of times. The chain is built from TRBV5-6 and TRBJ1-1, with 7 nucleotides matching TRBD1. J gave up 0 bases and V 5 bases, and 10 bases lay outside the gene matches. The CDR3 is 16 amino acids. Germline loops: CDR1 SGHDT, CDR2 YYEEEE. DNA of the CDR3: TGTGCCAGCAGTAGAGGGAAGGGACAGTTGAACACTGAAGCTTTCTTT. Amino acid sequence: CASSRGKGQLNTEAFF.

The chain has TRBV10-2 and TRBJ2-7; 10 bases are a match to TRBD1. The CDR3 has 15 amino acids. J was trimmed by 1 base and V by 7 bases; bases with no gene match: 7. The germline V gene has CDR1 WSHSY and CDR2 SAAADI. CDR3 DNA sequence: TGCGCCAGCACCTCAGACAGGGGGCCTTCCTACGAGCAGTACGTC. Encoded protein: CASTSDRGPSYEQYV.

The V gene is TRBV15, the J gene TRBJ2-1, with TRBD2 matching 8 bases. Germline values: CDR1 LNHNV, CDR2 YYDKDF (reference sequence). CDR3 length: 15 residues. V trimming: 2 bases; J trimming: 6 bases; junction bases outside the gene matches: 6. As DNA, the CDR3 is TGTGCCACCAGCAGAACAGCGGGAGAGGGCAATGAGCAGTTCTTC. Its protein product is CATSRTAGEGNEQFF.

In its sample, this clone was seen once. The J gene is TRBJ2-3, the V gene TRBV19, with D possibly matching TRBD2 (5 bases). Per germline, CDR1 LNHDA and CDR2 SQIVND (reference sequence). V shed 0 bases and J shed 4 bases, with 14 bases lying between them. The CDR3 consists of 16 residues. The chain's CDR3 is CASSIDHGLGADTQYF. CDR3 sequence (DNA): TGTGCCAGTAGTATAGATCACGGACTTGGGGCAGATACGCAGTATTTT.

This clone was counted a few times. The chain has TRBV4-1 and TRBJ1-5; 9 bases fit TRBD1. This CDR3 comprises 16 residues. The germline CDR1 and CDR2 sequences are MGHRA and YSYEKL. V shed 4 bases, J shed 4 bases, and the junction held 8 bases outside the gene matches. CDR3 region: CASSRRQGGVNQPQHF. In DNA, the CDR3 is TGCGCCAGCAGCCGCCGACAGGGGGGAGTTAATCAGCCCCAGCATTTT.

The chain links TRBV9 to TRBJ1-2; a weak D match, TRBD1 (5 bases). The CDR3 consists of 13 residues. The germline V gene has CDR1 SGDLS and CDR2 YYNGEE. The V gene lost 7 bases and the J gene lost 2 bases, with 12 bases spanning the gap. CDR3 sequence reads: CASSRDGNYGYTF. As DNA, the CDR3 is TGTGCCAGCTCGCGGGACGGGAACTATGGCTACACCTTC.

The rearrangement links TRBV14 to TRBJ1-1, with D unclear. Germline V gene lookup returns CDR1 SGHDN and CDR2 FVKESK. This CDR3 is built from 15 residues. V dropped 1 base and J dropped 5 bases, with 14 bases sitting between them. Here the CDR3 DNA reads TGTGCCAGCAGCCAAGTCGGCGGTAAGCGGACTGAAGCTTTCTTT. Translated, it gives CASSQVGGKRTEAFF.

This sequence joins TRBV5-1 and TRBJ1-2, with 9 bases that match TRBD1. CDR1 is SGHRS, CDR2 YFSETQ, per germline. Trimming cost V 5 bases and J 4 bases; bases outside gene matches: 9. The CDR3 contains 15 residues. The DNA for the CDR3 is TGCGCCAGCAGACCCCCCGGGACAGGGACCTATGGCTACACCTTC. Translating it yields CASRPPGTGTYGYTF.

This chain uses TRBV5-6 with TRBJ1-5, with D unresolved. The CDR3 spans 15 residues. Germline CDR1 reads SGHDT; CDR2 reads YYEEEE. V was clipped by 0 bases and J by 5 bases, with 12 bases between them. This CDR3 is CASSLGPGGDQPQHF. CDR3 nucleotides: TGTGCCAGCAGCTTGGGCCCAGGCGGGGATCAGCCCCAGCATTTT.

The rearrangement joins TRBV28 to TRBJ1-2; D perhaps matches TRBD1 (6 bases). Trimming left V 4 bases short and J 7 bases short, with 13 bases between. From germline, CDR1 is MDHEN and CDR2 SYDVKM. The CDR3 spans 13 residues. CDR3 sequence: CASSSYRAGGYTF. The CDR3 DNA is TGTGCCAGCAGTTCATACAGGGCAGGTGGCTACACCTTC.

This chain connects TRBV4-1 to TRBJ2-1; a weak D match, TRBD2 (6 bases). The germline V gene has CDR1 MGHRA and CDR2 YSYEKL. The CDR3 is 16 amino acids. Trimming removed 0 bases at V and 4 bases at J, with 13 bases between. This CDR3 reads CASSQEKRALYNEQFF. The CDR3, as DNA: TGCGCCAGCAGCCAAGAGAAGCGGGCACTATACAATGAGCAGTTCTTC.

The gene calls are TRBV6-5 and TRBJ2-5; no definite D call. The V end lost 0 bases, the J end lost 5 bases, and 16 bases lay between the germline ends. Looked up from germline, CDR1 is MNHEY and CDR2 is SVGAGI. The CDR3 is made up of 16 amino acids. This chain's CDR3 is CASSYSPGLSLETQYF. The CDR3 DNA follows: TGTGCCAGCAGTTACTCACCGGGTCTTTCCCTGGAGACCCAGTACTTC.

The CDR3 sequence is CASKRGGEYGYTF. The DNA for the CDR3 is TGTGCCAGCAAGAGGGGAGGAGAGTATGGCTACACCTTC. This chain uses TRBV28 with TRBJ1-2; D possibly corresponds to TRBD1 (5 bases). The V gene's germline CDR1 is MDHEN and CDR2 SYDVKM. CDR3 size: 13 residues. The ends were cut back, 7 bases at V and 5 bases at J, with 14 bases in the middle.

The CDR3 spells CASSYPEDYQPQHF. The CDR3 DNA reads as TGTGCCAGCAGTTACCCAGAGGACTATCAGCCCCAGCATTTT. The chain combines TRBV28 with TRBJ1-5; D unresolved. The CDR3 spans 14 residues. Germline V gene data show CDR1 as MDHEN and CDR2 as SYDVKM. Trimming shortened V by 4 bases and J by 5 bases, and 12 bases separated the two germline ends.

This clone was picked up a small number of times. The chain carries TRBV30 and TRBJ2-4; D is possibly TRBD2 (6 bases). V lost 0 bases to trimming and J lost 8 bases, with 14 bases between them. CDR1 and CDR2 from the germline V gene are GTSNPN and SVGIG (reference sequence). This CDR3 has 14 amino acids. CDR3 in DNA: TGTGCCTGGAGTGTCGGGGGAGGATCGGACATTCAGTACTTC. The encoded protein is CAWSVGGGSDIQYF. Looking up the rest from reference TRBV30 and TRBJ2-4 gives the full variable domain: SQTIHQWPATLVQPVGSPLSLECTVEGTSNPNLYWYRQAAGRGLQLLFYSVGIGQISSEVPQNLSASRPQDRQFILSSKKLLLSDSGFYLCAWSVGGGSDIQYFGAGTRLSVL.

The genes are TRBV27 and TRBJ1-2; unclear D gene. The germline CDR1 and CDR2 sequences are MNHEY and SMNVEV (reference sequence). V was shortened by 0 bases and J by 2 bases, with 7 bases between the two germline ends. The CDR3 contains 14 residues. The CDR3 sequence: CASSLSGQNYGYTF. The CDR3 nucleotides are TGTGCCAGCAGTTTATCGGGCCAGAACTATGGCTACACCTTC.

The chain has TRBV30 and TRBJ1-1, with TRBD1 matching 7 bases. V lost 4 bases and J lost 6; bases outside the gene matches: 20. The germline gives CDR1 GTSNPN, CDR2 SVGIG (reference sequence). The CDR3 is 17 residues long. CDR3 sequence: CAWNGDGTALWVAEAFF. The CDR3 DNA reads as TGTGCCTGGAACGGCGATGGGACAGCGCTGTGGGTCGCTGAAGCTTTCTTT.

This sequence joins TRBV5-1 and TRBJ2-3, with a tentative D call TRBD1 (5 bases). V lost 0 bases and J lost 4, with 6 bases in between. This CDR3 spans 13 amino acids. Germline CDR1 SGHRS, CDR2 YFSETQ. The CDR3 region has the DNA TGCGCCAGCAGCTTGGAAGGGGCAGATACGCAGTATTTT. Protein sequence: CASSLEGADTQYF.

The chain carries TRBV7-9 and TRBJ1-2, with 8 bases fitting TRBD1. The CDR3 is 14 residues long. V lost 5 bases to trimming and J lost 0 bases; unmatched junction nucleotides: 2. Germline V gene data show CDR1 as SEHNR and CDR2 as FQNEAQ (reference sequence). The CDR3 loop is CASSMGQANYGYTF. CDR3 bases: TGTGCCAGCAGCATGGGACAGGCTAACTATGGCTACACCTTC.

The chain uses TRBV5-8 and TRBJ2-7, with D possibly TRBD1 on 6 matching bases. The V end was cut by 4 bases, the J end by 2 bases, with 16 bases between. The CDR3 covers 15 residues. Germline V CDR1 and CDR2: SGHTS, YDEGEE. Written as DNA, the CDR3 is TGTGCCAGCAGCCTCTCGGGACATTCCGCCTACGAGCAGTACGTC. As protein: CASSLSGHSAYEQYV.

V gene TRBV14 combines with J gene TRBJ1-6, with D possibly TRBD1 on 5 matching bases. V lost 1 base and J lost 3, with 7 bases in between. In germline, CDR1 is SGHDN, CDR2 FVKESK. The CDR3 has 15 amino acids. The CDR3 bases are TGTGCCAGCAGCCAAGTCAGGGTCTATAATTCACCCCTCCACTTT. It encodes CASSQVRVYNSPLHF.